This T cell receptor beta chain was obtained from a study of T cell changes during pregnancy in multiple sclerosis. The assay was immunoSEQ multiplex PCR, and TCRdb's table has in-frame clones only and misses some. The sample holds more than 35,000 clones, 90% to 95% seen once. The receptor's source is a female donor with multiple sclerosis, enrolled in a pregnancy study. The sequenced sample was CD8+ T cells from peripheral blood mononuclear cells, obtained in the third trimester of pregnancy.

Here the CDR3 reads CASSLGVQGAKPQHF. CDR3 sequence (DNA): TGTGCCAGCAGCTTGGGGGTTCAGGGGGCGAAGCCCCAGCATTTT. The rearrangement uses TRBV5-6 and TRBJ1-5, with 8 bases aligning to TRBD1. This CDR3 contains 15 residues. Germline CDR1 is SGHDT and CDR2 is YYEEEE. Trimming took 0 bases from V and 8 from J; bases not matched to a gene: 7.